The 24 T cell receptor beta chains below were found in one sample sequenced in a study of identical twins. TCRdb re-derived calls from the 5' RACE reads in MiXCR, one entry per CDR3 protein. The sample yields fewer than 250,000 distinct CDR3 sequences, around 8.1% seen once. These sequences were also reported in another study, on yellow fever vaccine responses in identical twins.

The sample consisted of memory (CD45RO+) T cells sorted from blood. The source is a woman younger than 35 in good health.

J is TRBJ2-1 and V is TRBV20-1; possibly TRBD2 for D (5 bases). Trimming pared 0 bases from V and 2 bases from J, leaving 17 bases between. CDR1 and CDR2 from the germline V gene are DFQATT and SNEGSKA (reference sequence). There are 17 residues in the CDR3. CDR3 loop: CSARDDVGLHAYNEQFF. The CDR3 coding sequence is TGCAGTGCTAGAGATGACGTAGGACTCCACGCCTACAATGAGCAGTTCTTC.

At least ten counts were recorded for this clonotype. The gene calls are TRBV18 and TRBJ1-5; D is perhaps TRBD1 (6 bases). V gave up 6 bases and J gave up 7 bases, with 16 bases separating them. Germline V gene lookup returns CDR1 KGHSH and CDR2 LQKENI. The CDR3 sequence is 14 residues long. Here the CDR3 reads CASSTGGAGQPQHF. CDR3 sequence (DNA): TGTGCCAGCTCGACGGGGGGCGCGGGGCAGCCCCAGCATTTT.

The rearrangement joins TRBV6-4 to TRBJ2-1; 8 bases are shared with TRBD2. CDR1 is MRHNA, CDR2 SNTAGT, per germline. Germline trimming cut 4 bases from V and 4 bases from J; bases unmatched to any gene: 3. The CDR3 length is 14 residues. CDR3 sequence reads: CASSVERGYNEQFF. The DNA of the CDR3 is TGTGCCAGCAGTGTAGAGCGGGGGTACAATGAGCAGTTCTTC.

This clonotype was seen repeatedly, ten times or more. The chain is built from TRBV3-1 and TRBJ2-1; 8 bases align to TRBD1. Germline V gene data show CDR1 as LGHDT and CDR2 as YNNKEL (reference sequence). The CDR3 runs to 14 residues. V lost 5 bases, J lost 3 bases, and 3 bases stayed unmatched. CDR3 loop: CASSFTGGYNEQFF. The CDR3 region has the DNA TGTGCCAGCAGCTTTACAGGGGGCTACAATGAGCAGTTCTTC.

This clonotype was counted at least ten times. The chain has TRBV29-1 and TRBJ2-2, with D perhaps TRBD2 (5 bases). The CDR3 contains 14 residues. CDR1 is SQVTM, CDR2 ANQGSEA, per germline. Trimming removed 4 bases at V and 0 bases at J, with 9 bases between. This CDR3 is CSVVSGANTGELFF. CDR3 sequence (DNA): TGCAGCGTTGTGTCCGGGGCGAACACCGGGGAGCTGTTTTTT.

This clonotype turned up a few times. The V call is TRBV10-3, the J call TRBJ2-3; D might be TRBD2 (6 bases). CDR1 is ENHRY and CDR2 is SYGVKD in the germline V gene. Trimming took 2 bases from V and 10 from J, leaving 10 bases between them. The CDR3 is 12 residues long. The CDR3 region is CAISEVGGPQYF. CDR3 coding DNA: TGTGCCATCAGTGAGGTAGGAGGGCCGCAGTATTTT.

Only a few counts were recorded for this clonotype. The rearrangement uses TRBV7-9 and TRBJ2-6; no firm D call. V lost 4 bases and J lost 0, with 13 bases in between. Germline V gene data show CDR1 as SEHNR and CDR2 as FQNEAQ (reference sequence). There are 17 residues in the CDR3. CDR3 coding DNA: TGTGCCAGCAGCTCCCGGGCCCTTCGCTCTGGGGCCAACGTCCTGACTTTC. Protein product: CASSSRALRSGANVLTF.

The chain recombines TRBV7-9 with TRBJ2-4; 9 positions agree with TRBD1. Germline CDR1 is SEHNR and CDR2 is FQNEAQ (reference sequence). With V trimmed by 4 bases and J by 1 base, 5 bases remained unmatched. This CDR3 region has 16 residues. For the CDR3, the DNA is TGTGCCAGCAGCTCACAGGGGGCGAGGGCCAAAAACATTCAGTACTTC. It encodes CASSSQGARAKNIQYF.

At least ten counts were recorded for this clonotype. The genes are TRBV6-1 and TRBJ2-7; perhaps TRBD2 as D (6 bases). V was trimmed by 5 bases and J by 2 bases, leaving 16 bases between them. The germline V gene has CDR1 MNHNS and CDR2 SASEGT. CDR3 size: 15 residues. The CDR3, as DNA: TGTGCCAGCAGTAGCCGCGGGATATACACCTACGAGCAGTACTTC. It specifies CASSSRGIYTYEQYF.

The table lists this clonotype with a few counts. The chain couples TRBV24-1 to TRBJ1-5, with a tentative D call TRBD1 (5 bases). Trimming left V 7 bases short and J 4 bases short, with 13 bases between. This CDR3 has 14 residues. Germline V gene sequence: CDR1 KGHDR, CDR2 SFDVKD. CDR3 region: CATSTGTSNQPQHF. In DNA, the CDR3 is TGTGCCACCAGCACCGGGACCTCGAATCAGCCCCAGCATTTT.

V and J are TRBV30 and TRBJ1-2; maybe TRBD1 (5 bases). Germline assignment: CDR1 GTSNPN and CDR2 SVGIG (reference sequence). The CDR3 spans 13 residues. V was shortened by 0 bases and J by 4 bases, with 9 bases between the two germline ends. The CDR3 spells CAWSVGQSYGYTF. As DNA, the CDR3 is TGTGCCTGGAGTGTAGGACAAAGCTATGGCTACACCTTC.

Many counts were recorded for this clonotype. The chain recombines TRBV20-1 with TRBJ2-5; a possible D gene is TRBD2 (6 bases). V was pared by 5 bases and J by 2 bases, with 15 bases between. This CDR3 contains 14 residues. Per germline, CDR1 DFQATT and CDR2 SNEGSKA (reference sequence). CDR3 nucleotides: TGCAGTGCTTCCCGGGACTGGATACAAGAGACCCAGTACTTC. Translated, it gives CSASRDWIQETQYF.

The chain couples TRBV3-1 to TRBJ2-5, with 7 nucleotides matching TRBD2. Germline V gene lookup returns CDR1 LGHDT and CDR2 YNNKEL (reference sequence). The CDR3 loop spans 16 amino acids. V shed 0 bases and J 4 bases; nucleotides not matched to a gene: 8. CDR3 sequence (DNA): TGTGCCAGCAGCCAAGAGCCTGCGGGAGTACGAGAGACCCAGTACTTC. This gives the protein CASSQEPAGVRETQYF.

Only a few counts were recorded for this clonotype. The chain is built from TRBV2 and TRBJ2-1; D gene uncertain. Trimming shortened V by 4 bases and J by 0 bases, and 10 bases separated the two germline ends. In germline, CDR1 is SNHLY, CDR2 FYNNEI. There are 15 residues in the CDR3. The CDR3 loop reads CASSGAVGSYNEQFF. CDR3 DNA: TGTGCCAGCAGTGGGGCAGTCGGCTCCTACAATGAGCAGTTCTTC.

This clonotype was recorded at least ten times. This sequence joins TRBV29-1 and TRBJ2-2, with 13 bases matching TRBD2. The junction had 4 bases not matched to a gene; V was cut back by 5 bases and J by 4 bases. Germline CDR1 reads SQVTM; CDR2 reads ANQGSEA. The CDR3 contains 15 residues. This CDR3 reads CSVQGLAGITGELFF. The DNA for the CDR3 is TGCAGCGTTCAGGGACTAGCGGGGATCACCGGGGAGCTGTTTTTT.

This clonotype was detected only a few times. This chain connects TRBV28 to TRBJ2-7, with 9 positions matching TRBD1. Per the germline V gene, CDR1 is MDHEN and CDR2 is SYDVKM. CDR3 length: 16 amino acids. V lost 4 bases and J lost 5; bases outside the gene matches: 12. CDR3 region: CASSSPPGQGRNEQYF. The DNA for the CDR3 is TGTGCCAGCAGTTCCCCCCCGGGACAGGGAAGGAACGAGCAGTACTTC.

This chain joins TRBV5-8 and TRBJ2-7, with 9 bases lining up with TRBD1. Per the germline V gene, CDR1 is SGHTS and CDR2 is YDEGEE. With 4 bases clipped from V and 3 bases from J, the junction kept 8 bases outside the gene matches. This CDR3 has 15 residues. Here the CDR3 reads CASSTGTGRFYEQYF. CDR3 coding DNA: TGTGCCAGCAGCACCGGGACAGGGCGATTCTACGAGCAGTACTTC.

This clonotype was detected many times. V gene TRBV20-1 combines with J gene TRBJ2-5, with 7 bases that match TRBD1. Germline CDR1 and CDR2: DFQATT and SNEGSKA (reference sequence). After removal of 2 bases from V and 5 bases from J, the junction contained 2 bases not matched to a gene. The CDR3 spans 12 residues. The chain's CDR3 is CSARLQGETQYF. Here the CDR3 DNA reads TGCAGTGCTAGATTACAGGGGGAGACCCAGTACTTC.

This clonotype was detected ten times or more. This CDR3 reads CASSYSNVGGGFSYEQYF. Here the CDR3 DNA reads TGTGCCAGCAGTTACTCGAATGTGGGAGGGGGATTCTCCTACGAGCAGTACTTC. The gene calls are TRBV6-5 and TRBJ2-7; D may be TRBD2 (7 bases). The length of the CDR3 is 18 residues. The germline V gene has CDR1 MNHEY and CDR2 SVGAGI. V lost 0 bases and J lost 0, with 18 bases in between.

Here the CDR3 reads CASIWGGTLAKNIQYF. CDR3 DNA: TGTGCCAGCATCTGGGGGGGGACTCTAGCCAAAAACATTCAGTACTTC. The chain joins TRBV6-1 to TRBJ2-4, with 7 bases aligning to TRBD2. V shed 7 bases, J shed 0 bases, and the junction held 9 bases outside the gene matches. Per germline, CDR1 MNHNS and CDR2 SASEGT. The CDR3 is made up of 16 amino acids.

The J gene is TRBJ2-7, the V gene TRBV6-2 or TRBV6-3; D perhaps matches TRBD2 (5 bases). The CDR3 is 14 amino acids. CDR1 and CDR2 from the germline V gene are MNHEY and SVGEGT. The V end was cut by 0 bases, the J end by 3 bases, with 9 bases between. This CDR3 is CASSYSGEHYEQYF. The CDR3 region has the DNA TGTGCCAGCAGTTACTCCGGGGAGCACTACGAGCAGTACTTC.

This clonotype was recorded many times. This chain links TRBV6-4 with TRBJ2-1, with D uncertain. Trimming cost V 5 bases and J 0 bases, with 11 bases left between them. Germline V gene data show CDR1 as MRHNA and CDR2 as SNTAGT. The length of the CDR3 is 15 residues. The DNA for the CDR3 is TGTGCCAGCAGTCCAATTGAAAGCTCCTACAATGAGCAGTTCTTC. Protein: CASSPIESSYNEQFF.

This clonotype was detected only a few times. The V and J genes are TRBV6-1 and TRBJ2-1; 10 nucleotides line up with TRBD1. With V trimmed by 0 bases and J by 8 bases, 1 base remained unmatched. The CDR3 loop spans 14 amino acids. CDR1 MNHNS and CDR2 SASEGT come from the germline V gene. The DNA for the CDR3 is TGTGCCAGCAGTGAAGCGGGACAGGGGTATGAGCAGTTCTTC. The encoded protein is CASSEAGQGYEQFF.

V usage is TRBV28 and J usage is TRBJ2-1; no clear D gene. The germline CDR1 and CDR2 sequences are MDHEN and SYDVKM. The CDR3 sequence is 12 residues long. Trimming cost V 2 bases and J 6 bases, with 5 bases left between them. For the CDR3, the DNA is TGTGCCAGCAGTTTACTGCGCAATGAGCAGTTCTTC. Amino acids: CASSLLRNEQFF.